This note documents a single TCR beta chain sequence. The data belong to a study of blood T cell repertoires in COVID-19. Study at large: Specimens from acute and convalescent COVID-19 originated in the United States, Italy and Spain.

Produced via immunoSEQ multiplex PCR; TCRdb's table is partial and in-frame only. The sample has 230,000 or so clones; 80% to 85% are singletons. V lost 6 bases to trimming and J lost 1 base; unmatched junction nucleotides: 4. The CDR3 contains 14 residues. Germline V gives CDR1 LGHDT, CDR2 YNNKEL (reference sequence). This TCR was recovered from a man aged 50-60 years who had recovered from COVID-19. This chain joins TRBV3-1 (or the pseudogene TRBV3-2) and TRBJ1-1; 8 nucleotides agree with TRBD1. What was sequenced was PBMCs or T cells enriched from blood (not recorded which). CDR3 region: CASSRTGRNTEAFF. DNA of the CDR3: TGTGCCAGCAGTAGGACAGGGCGGAACACTGAAGCTTTCTTT.